This T cell receptor beta chain was captured in a study of T cells in Graves' hyperthyroidism and ophthalmopathy. General observations from the study: Ophthalmopathy and stable hyperthyroidism were told apart by a 13 V-J model.

Amplified TCR beta CDR3 regions came from RNA transcripts. First-round RT-PCR targeting the TCR CDR3 was performed with the HTBI primer set. MiXCR was run by TCRdb on the multiplex PCR reads, yielding one entry per CDR3 protein. The sample lists some 550,000 distinct CDR3 sequences, 20% occurring once. The study excluded patients with uncontrolled infection, other autoimmune disease, pregnancy or lactation. For this clonotype: Its antigen is still unknown.

CDR3 length equals 13 residues. Germline V gene sequence: CDR1 SGHKS, CDR2 YYEKEE (reference sequence). The V end lost 2 bases, the J end lost 7 bases, and 13 bases lay between the germline ends. The source material was blood. The chain links TRBV5-5 to TRBJ2-7; maybe TRBD1 (6 bases). This receptor was taken from a man aged 18 to 29 with Graves' hyperthyroidism. The CDR3 nucleotides read TGTGCCAGCAGCTTCCAGGGGTTTTGGGAGCAGTACTTC. Its translation is CASSFQGFWEQYF. The full variable domain, completed using reference TRBV5-5 and TRBJ2-7, is DAGVTQSPTHLIKTRGQQVTLRCSPISGHKSVSWYQQVLGQGPQFIFQYYEKEERGRGNFPDRFSARQFPNYSSELNVNALLLGDSALYLCASSFQGFWEQYFGPGTRLTVT.